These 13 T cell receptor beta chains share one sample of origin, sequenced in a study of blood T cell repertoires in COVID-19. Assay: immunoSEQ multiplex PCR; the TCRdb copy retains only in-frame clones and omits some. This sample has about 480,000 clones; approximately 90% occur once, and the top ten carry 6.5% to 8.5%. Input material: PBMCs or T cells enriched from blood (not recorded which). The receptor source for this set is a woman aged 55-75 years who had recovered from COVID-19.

The CDR3, as DNA: TGTGCCAGCAGCATCCGGACAGGGAAAAACATTCAGTACTTC. Its protein product is CASSIRTGKNIQYF. The genes are TRBV3-1 (or the pseudogene TRBV3-2) and TRBJ2-4, with 8 bases aligning to TRBD1. In germline, CDR1 is LGHDT, CDR2 YNNKEL (reference sequence). The CDR3 runs to 14 residues. J gave up 4 bases and V 5 bases, and 4 bases lay outside the gene matches.

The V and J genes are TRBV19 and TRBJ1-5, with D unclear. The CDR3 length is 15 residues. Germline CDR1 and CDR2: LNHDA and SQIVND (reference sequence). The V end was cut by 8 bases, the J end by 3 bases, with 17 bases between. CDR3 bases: TGTGCCAGTCCCGACGGGAGAGAATACAATCAGCCCCAGCATTTT. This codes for CASPDGREYNQPQHF.

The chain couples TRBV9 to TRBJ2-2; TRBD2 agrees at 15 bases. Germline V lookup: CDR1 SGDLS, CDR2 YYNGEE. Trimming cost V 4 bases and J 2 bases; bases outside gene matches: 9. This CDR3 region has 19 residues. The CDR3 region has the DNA TGTGCCAGCAGCCGGCGCCCGGGACTAGCGGGGGGTAACACCGGGGAGCTGTTTTTT. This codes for CASSRRPGLAGGNTGELFF.

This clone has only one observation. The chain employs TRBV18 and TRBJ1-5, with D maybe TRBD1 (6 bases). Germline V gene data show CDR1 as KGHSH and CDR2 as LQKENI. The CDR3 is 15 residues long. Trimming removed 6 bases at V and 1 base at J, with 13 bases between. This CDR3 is CASSQGQLSNQPQHF. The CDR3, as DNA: TGTGCCAGCTCTCAGGGGCAATTAAGCAATCAGCCCCAGCATTTT.

CDR3 amino acids: CASRYSGGYNEQFF. In DNA, the CDR3 is TGTGCTAGTAGATATAGCGGGGGGTACAATGAGCAGTTCTTC. The chain links TRBV12-5 to TRBJ2-1; 10 nucleotides line up with TRBD2. Germline V CDR1 and CDR2: LGHNT, FRNRAP. The J segment lost 4 bases and the V segment lost 8 bases, leaving 5 bases of the junction unmatched. The CDR3 contains 14 residues.

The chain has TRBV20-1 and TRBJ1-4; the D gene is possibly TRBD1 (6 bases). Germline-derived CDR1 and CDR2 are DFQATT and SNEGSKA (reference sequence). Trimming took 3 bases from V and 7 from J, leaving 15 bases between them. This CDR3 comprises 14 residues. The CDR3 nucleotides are TGCAGTGCTAGTGATCGAACCAGGGGTGAAAAACTGTTTTTT. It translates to CSASDRTRGEKLFF.

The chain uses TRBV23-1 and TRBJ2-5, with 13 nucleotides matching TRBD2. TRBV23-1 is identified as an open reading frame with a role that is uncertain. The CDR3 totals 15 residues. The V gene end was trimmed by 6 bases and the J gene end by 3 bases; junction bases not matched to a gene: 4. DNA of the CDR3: TGCGCCAGCAGAGACGGACTAGCGGGGGAAGAGACCCAGTACTTC. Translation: CASRDGLAGEETQYF.

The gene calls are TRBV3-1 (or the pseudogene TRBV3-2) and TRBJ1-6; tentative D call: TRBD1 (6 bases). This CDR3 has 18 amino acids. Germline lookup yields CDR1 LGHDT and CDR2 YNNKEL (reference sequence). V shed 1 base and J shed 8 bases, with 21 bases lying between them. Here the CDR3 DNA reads TGTGCCAGCAGCCAAGGTTTTAGGGGGGGATACGGAGATTCACCCCTCCACTTT. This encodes CASSQGFRGGYGDSPLHF.

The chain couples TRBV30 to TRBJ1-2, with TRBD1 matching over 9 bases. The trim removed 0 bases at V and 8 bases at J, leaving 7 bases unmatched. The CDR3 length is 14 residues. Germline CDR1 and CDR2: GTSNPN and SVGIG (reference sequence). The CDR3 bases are TGTGCCTGGAGTGTCTCGGGACAGGGCACCGGCTACACCTTC. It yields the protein CAWSVSGQGTGYTF.

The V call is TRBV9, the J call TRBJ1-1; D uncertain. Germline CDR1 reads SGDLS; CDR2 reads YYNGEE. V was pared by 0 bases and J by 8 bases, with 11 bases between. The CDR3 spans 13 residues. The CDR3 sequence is CASSVVRVGEAFF. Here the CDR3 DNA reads TGTGCCAGCAGCGTAGTCCGGGTCGGCGAAGCTTTCTTT.

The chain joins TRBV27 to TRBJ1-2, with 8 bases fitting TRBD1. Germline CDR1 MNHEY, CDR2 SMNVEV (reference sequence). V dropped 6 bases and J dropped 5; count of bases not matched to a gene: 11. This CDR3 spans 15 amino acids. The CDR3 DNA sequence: TGTGCCAGCAGACGGGCAGGGGGCACGCGGTATGGCTACACCTTC. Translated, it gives CASRRAGGTRYGYTF.

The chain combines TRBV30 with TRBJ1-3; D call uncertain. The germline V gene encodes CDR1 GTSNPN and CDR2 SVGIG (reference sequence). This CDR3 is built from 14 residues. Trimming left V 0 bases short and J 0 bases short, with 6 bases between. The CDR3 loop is CAWSVLLSGNTIYF. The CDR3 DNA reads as TGTGCCTGGAGTGTACTCCTCTCTGGAAACACCATATATTTT.

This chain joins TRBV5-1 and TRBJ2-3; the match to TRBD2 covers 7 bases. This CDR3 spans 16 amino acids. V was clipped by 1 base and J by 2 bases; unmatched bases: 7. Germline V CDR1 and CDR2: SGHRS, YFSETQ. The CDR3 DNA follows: TGCGCCAGCAGCTTGTCCCCTAGCGGATTCACAGATACGCAGTATTTT. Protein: CASSLSPSGFTDTQYF.